The 19 T cell receptor beta chains in this list originate from one sample, sequenced in a study of blood T cell repertoires in COVID-19. Assay used: immunoSEQ multiplex PCR; TCRdb lists only in-frame clones, some missing. The sample has some 120,000 clones; about nine tenths are singletons. The sequenced sample consisted of peripheral blood. Receptor source: a man in his sixties with COVID-19, enrolled during active disease.

The chain is built from TRBV28 and TRBJ2-7, with D maybe TRBD2 (6 bases). Trimming shortened V by 6 bases and J by 0 bases, and 9 bases separated the two germline ends. This CDR3 contains 13 residues. The V gene's germline CDR1 is MDHEN and CDR2 SYDVKM. The CDR3 nucleotides read TGTGCCAGCAGCCGGGACTTCTCCTACGAGCAGTACTTC. This encodes CASSRDFSYEQYF.

The chain has TRBV18 and TRBJ2-1, with D unclear. The ends were cut back, 0 bases at V and 10 bases at J, with 16 bases in the middle. From germline, CDR1 is KGHSH and CDR2 LQKENI. The CDR3 is 15 residues long. CDR3 sequence: CASSPPGTATEEQFF. The CDR3 nucleotides are TGTGCCAGCTCACCACCAGGAACCGCTACGGAGGAGCAGTTCTTC. The complete variable domain, with remaining parts taken from reference TRBV18 and TRBJ2-1, reads NAGVMQNPRHLVRRRGQEARLRCSPMKGHSHVYWYRQLPEEGLKFMVYLQKENIIDESGMPKERFSAEFPKEGPSILRIQQVVRGDSAAYFCASSPPGTATEEQFFGPGTRLTVL.

This clone was seen just once. This chain joins TRBV12-3 or TRBV12-4 and TRBJ2-7; D might be TRBD1 (5 bases). The CDR3 length is 13 residues. Trimming removed 2 bases from V and 7 bases from J, with 12 bases in between. This CDR3 reads CASSLSREWEQYF. The CDR3 DNA is TGTGCCAGCAGTTTAAGCAGGGAATGGGAGCAGTACTTC.

This chain uses TRBV6-5 with TRBJ2-7; D possibly corresponds to TRBD2 (5 bases). Germline CDR1 and CDR2: MNHEY and SVGAGI. This CDR3 spans 15 amino acids. The V end lost 4 bases, the J end lost 0 bases, and 13 bases lay between the germline ends. CDR3 loop: CASSSPRRSSYEQYF. The CDR3 DNA sequence: TGTGCCAGCAGTTCCCCTCGGAGGAGCTCCTACGAGCAGTACTTC.

V gene TRBV6-5 combines with J gene TRBJ2-3; possibly TRBD1 for D (5 bases). V was cut by 5 bases and J by 0 bases, with 12 bases left in between. The CDR3 runs to 15 residues. Looked up from germline, CDR1 is MNHEY and CDR2 is SVGAGI. The CDR3 region has the DNA TGTGCCAGCAGTCGTCGACAGCAGAGCACAGATACGCAGTATTTT. This translates into CASSRRQQSTDTQYF.

This chain uses TRBV27 with TRBJ1-5, with D unresolved. Germline V gene sequence: CDR1 MNHEY, CDR2 SMNVEV (reference sequence). The CDR3 extends over 13 amino acids. With 2 bases removed from V and 4 bases from J, the gap between germline ends came to 6 bases. In DNA, the CDR3 is TGTGCCAGCAGTTTAACGGAGAATCAGCCCCAGCATTTT. Its protein product is CASSLTENQPQHF.

The V gene is TRBV7-8, the J gene TRBJ1-4, with a possible D match to TRBD1 (5 bases). Trimming shortened V by 0 bases and J by 8 bases, and 10 bases separated the two germline ends. Germline V gives CDR1 SGHVS, CDR2 FQNEAQ. The CDR3 extends over 14 amino acids. The chain's CDR3 is CASSLAGEGEKLFF. In DNA form, the CDR3 reads TGTGCCAGCAGCTTAGCGGGGGAGGGAGAAAAACTGTTTTTT. Full variable domain (missing parts from reference TRBV7-8 and TRBJ1-4): GAGVSQSPRYKVAKRGQDVALRCDPISGHVSLFWYQQALGQGPEFLTYFQNEAQLDKSGLPSDRFFAERPEGSVSTLKIQRTQQEDSAVYLCASSLAGEGEKLFFGSGTQLSVL.

This chain joins TRBV12-3 or TRBV12-4 and TRBJ1-6; D gene unclear. Trimming stripped 10 bases from V and 7 bases from J, with 14 bases between. This CDR3 is 13 amino acids long. The DNA for the CDR3 is TGTGCCACCCTCGGTATTTACAATTCACCCCTCCACTTT. It translates to CATLGIYNSPLHF.

The rearrangement joins TRBV30 to TRBJ2-1; D gene uncertain. The V gene lost 2 bases and the J gene lost 6 bases, with 5 bases spanning the gap. Germline V lookup: CDR1 GTSNPN, CDR2 SVGIG (reference sequence). The CDR3 covers 11 residues. As DNA, the CDR3 is TGTGCCTGGAGTACCGGCAATGAGCAGTTCTTC. Translation: CAWSTGNEQFF. Full variable domain (rest looked up from reference TRBV30 and TRBJ2-1): SQTIHQWPATLVQPVGSPLSLECTVEGTSNPNLYWYRQAAGRGLQLLFYSVGIGQISSEVPQNLSASRPQDRQFILSSKKLLLSDSGFYLCAWSTGNEQFFGPGTRLTVL.

The chain uses TRBV20-1 and TRBJ1-2, with 8 bases lining up with TRBD1. Germline V gene data show CDR1 as DFQATT and CDR2 as SNEGSKA (reference sequence). V was pared by 3 bases and J by 4 bases, with 7 bases of the junction left unmatched. CDR3 length: 14 amino acids. The CDR3 DNA reads as TGCAGTGCTAGTCAGACAGGGGATGGCTATGGCTACACCTTC. This gives the protein CSASQTGDGYGYTF.

The chain links TRBV7-2 to TRBJ1-3; D perhaps matches TRBD1 (5 bases). This CDR3 spans 14 amino acids. Trimming shortened V by 2 bases and J by 4 bases, and 9 bases separated the two germline ends. Germline CDR1 SGHTA, CDR2 FQGNSA. The CDR3 here is CASSLIRAGNTIYF. CDR3 bases: TGTGCCAGCAGCTTAATCAGGGCCGGAAACACCATATATTTT.

The V call is TRBV7-9, the J call TRBJ2-7; 11 bases agree with TRBD2. The V gene's germline CDR1 is SEHNR and CDR2 FQNEAQ (reference sequence). This CDR3 is 15 amino acids long. J gave up 6 bases and V 3 bases, and 7 bases lay outside the gene matches. CDR3: CASSFRLAGSREQYF. The CDR3 DNA reads as TGTGCCAGCAGCTTTCGACTAGCGGGAAGCCGCGAGCAGTACTTC.

This clone was recorded only once. The rearrangement uses TRBV19 and TRBJ2-1; 8 bases agree with TRBD2. Losses at the gene ends were 7 bases for V and 0 bases for J; bases not matched to a gene: 5. CDR3 size: 15 residues. Per the germline V gene, CDR1 is LNHDA and CDR2 is SQIVND (reference sequence). CDR3 bases: TGTGCCAGTATACCGGCGGGAGGCTCCTACAATGAGCAGTTCTTC. The encoded protein is CASIPAGGSYNEQFF.

This clone occurred once. The chain links TRBV10-3 to TRBJ1-1, with 9 nucleotides matching TRBD1. After removal of 5 bases from V and 5 bases from J, the junction contained 12 bases not matched to a gene. This CDR3 spans 16 amino acids. CDR1 ENHRY and CDR2 SYGVKD come from the germline V gene. CDR3 sequence (DNA): TGTGCCATCAGTAAGGGACAGGGATTAATAACGACTGAAGCTTTCTTT. This translates into CAISKGQGLITTEAFF.

On this clone itself: The same CDR3 is also encoded by other DNA sequences in this sample. The chain links TRBV10-3 to TRBJ2-7; weak D call: TRBD1 (6 bases). The germline gives CDR1 ENHRY, CDR2 SYGVKD. Trimming stripped 3 bases from V and 3 bases from J, with 9 bases between. The CDR3 has 13 residues. The CDR3 sequence: CAISEQGSYEQYF. DNA of the CDR3: TGTGCCATCAGTGAACAGGGCAGCTACGAGCAGTACTTC.

The CDR3 here is CASSLGTTYTDTQYF. As DNA, the CDR3 is TGTGCCAGCAGTTTAGGGACTACCTACACAGATACGCAGTATTTT. This chain connects TRBV28 to TRBJ2-3, with TRBD2 matching 7 bases. CDR1 is MDHEN, CDR2 SYDVKM, per germline. The V and J ends lost 2 bases and 2 bases, in that order; junction bases with no gene match: 4. The CDR3 is 15 amino acids.

This rearrangement joins TRBV11-2 to TRBJ2-7; D not resolved. Per germline, CDR1 SGHAT and CDR2 FQNNGV. This CDR3 has 12 amino acids. Deletions cut 1 base from V and 3 bases from J, with 4 bases between. Here the CDR3 DNA reads TGTGCCAGCAGCTTAGGCAGCTACGAGCAGTACTTC. Protein sequence: CASSLGSYEQYF. Full variable domain (rest looked up from reference TRBV11-2 and TRBJ2-7): EAGVAQSPRYKIIEKRQSVAFWCNPISGHATLYWYQQILGQGPKLLIQFQNNGVVDDSQLPKDRFSAERLKGVDSTLKIQPAKLEDSAVYLCASSLGSYEQYFGPGTRLTVT.

The rearrangement joins TRBV13 to TRBJ1-2; D possibly corresponds to TRBD1 (5 bases). Trimming stripped 5 bases from V and 0 bases from J, with 13 bases between. The germline CDR1 and CDR2 sequences are PRHDT and FYEKMQ (reference sequence). There are 15 residues in the CDR3. CDR3 sequence reads: CASSRGTGANYGYTF. CDR3 nucleotides: TGTGCCAGCAGCCGCGGGACCGGAGCTAACTATGGCTACACCTTC.

This chain links TRBV5-1 with TRBJ2-1; no firm D call. Trimming left V 5 bases short and J 0 bases short, with 9 bases between. The V gene's germline CDR1 is SGHRS and CDR2 YFSETQ. The CDR3 covers 14 residues. CDR3 protein: CASSWWSSYNEQFF. DNA for the CDR3: TGCGCCAGCAGTTGGTGGAGCTCCTACAATGAGCAGTTCTTC.